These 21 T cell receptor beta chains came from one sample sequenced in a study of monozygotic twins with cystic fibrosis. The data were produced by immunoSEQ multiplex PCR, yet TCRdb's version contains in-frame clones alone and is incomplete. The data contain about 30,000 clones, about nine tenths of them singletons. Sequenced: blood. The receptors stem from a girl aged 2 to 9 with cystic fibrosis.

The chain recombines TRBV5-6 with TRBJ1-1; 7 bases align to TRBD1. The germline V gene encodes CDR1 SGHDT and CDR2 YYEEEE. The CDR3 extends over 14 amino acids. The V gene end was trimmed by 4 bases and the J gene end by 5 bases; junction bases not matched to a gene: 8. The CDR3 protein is CASSGQGGGTEAFF. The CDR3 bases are TGTGCCAGCAGCGGGCAAGGGGGCGGAACTGAAGCTTTCTTT.

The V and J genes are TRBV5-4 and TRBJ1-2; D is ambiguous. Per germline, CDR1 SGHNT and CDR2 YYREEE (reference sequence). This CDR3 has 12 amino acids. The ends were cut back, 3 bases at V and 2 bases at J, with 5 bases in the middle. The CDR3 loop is CASSYPNYGYTF. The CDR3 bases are TGTGCCAGCAGCTATCCCAACTATGGCTACACCTTC.

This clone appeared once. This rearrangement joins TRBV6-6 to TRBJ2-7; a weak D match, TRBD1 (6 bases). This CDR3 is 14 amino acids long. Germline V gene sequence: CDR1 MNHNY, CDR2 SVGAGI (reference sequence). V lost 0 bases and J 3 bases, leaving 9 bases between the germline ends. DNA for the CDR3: TGTGCCAGCAGTTACTCGAAGGGGGTCTACGAGCAGTACTTC. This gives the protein CASSYSKGVYEQYF.

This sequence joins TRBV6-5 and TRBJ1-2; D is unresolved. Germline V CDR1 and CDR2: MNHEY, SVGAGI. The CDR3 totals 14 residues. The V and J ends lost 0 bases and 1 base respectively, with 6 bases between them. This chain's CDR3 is CASSYSPGNYGYTF. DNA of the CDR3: TGTGCCAGCAGTTACTCGCCGGGTAACTATGGCTACACCTTC.

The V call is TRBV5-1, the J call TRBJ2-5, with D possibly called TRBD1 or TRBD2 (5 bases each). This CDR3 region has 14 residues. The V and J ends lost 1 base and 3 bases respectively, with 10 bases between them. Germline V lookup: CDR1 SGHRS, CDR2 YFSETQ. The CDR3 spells CASSLRQTKETQYF. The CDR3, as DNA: TGCGCCAGCAGCTTGAGACAGACTAAAGAGACCCAGTACTTC.

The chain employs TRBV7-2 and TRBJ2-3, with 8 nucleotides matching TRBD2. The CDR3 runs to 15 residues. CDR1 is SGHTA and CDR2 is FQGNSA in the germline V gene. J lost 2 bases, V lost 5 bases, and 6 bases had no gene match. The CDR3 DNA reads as TGTGCCAGCAGCAAACGGGGGGGGTACACAGATACGCAGTATTTT. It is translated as CASSKRGGYTDTQYF.

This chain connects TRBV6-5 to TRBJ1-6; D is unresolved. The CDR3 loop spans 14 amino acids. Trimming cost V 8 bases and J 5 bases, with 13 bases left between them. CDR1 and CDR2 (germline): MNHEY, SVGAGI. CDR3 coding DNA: TGTGCCAGCCATGCGGAGACGAATAATTCACCCCTCCACTTT. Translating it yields CASHAETNNSPLHF.

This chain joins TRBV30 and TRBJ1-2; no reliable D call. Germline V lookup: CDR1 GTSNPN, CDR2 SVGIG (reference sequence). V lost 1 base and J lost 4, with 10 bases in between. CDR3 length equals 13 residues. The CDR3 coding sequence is TGTGCCTGGAGTGAAGGGATTTCCTATGGCTACACCTTC. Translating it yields CAWSEGISYGYTF. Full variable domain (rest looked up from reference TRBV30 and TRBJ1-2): SQTIHQWPATLVQPVGSPLSLECTVEGTSNPNLYWYRQAAGRGLQLLFYSVGIGQISSEVPQNLSASRPQDRQFILSSKKLLLSDSGFYLCAWSEGISYGYTFGSGTRLTVV.

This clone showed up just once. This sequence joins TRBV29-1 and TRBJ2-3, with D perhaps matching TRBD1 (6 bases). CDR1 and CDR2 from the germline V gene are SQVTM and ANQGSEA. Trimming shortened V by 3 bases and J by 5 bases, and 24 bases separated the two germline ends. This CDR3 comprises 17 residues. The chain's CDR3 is CSVDRGNPPNVGDTQYF. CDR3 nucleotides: TGCAGCGTTGACAGGGGTAACCCCCCCAATGTTGGAGATACGCAGTATTTT.

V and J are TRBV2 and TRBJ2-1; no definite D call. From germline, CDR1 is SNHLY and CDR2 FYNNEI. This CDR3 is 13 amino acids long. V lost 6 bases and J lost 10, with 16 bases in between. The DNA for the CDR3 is TGTGCCAGCAGGAGGCCCTCGGGTTGGGAGCAGTTCTTC. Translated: CASRRPSGWEQFF.

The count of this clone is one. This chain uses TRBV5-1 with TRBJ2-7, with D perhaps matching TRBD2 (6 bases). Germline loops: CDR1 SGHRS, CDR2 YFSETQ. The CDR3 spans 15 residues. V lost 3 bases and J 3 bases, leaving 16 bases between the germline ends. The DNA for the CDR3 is TGCGCCAGCAGCTCCACCAGGGACTTGGGCTACGAGCAGTACTTC. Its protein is CASSSTRDLGYEQYF.

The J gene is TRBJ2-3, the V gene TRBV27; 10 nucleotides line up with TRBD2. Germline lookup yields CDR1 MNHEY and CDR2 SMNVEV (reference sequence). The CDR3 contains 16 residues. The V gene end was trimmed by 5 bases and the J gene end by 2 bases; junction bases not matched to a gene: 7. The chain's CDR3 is CASSPLAGASTDTQYF. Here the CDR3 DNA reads TGTGCCAGCAGTCCTCTAGCGGGGGCCTCCACAGATACGCAGTATTTT.

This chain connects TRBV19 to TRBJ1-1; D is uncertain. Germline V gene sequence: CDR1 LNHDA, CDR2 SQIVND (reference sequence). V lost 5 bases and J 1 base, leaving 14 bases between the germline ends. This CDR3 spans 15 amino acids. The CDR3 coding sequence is TGTGCCAGTAGTCTCCAGTTGAGACCGAACACTGAAGCTTTCTTT. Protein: CASSLQLRPNTEAFF.

The CDR3 DNA sequence: TGCGCCAGCAGCTTCCGAGGGACCTCCTACAATGAGCAGTTCTTC. It yields the protein CASSFRGTSYNEQFF. The rearrangement joins TRBV5-1 to TRBJ2-1; possibly TRBD1 or TRBD2 for D (5 bases each). This CDR3 region has 15 residues. Looked up from germline, CDR1 is SGHRS and CDR2 is YFSETQ. V shed 2 bases and J shed 0 bases, with 9 bases lying between them.

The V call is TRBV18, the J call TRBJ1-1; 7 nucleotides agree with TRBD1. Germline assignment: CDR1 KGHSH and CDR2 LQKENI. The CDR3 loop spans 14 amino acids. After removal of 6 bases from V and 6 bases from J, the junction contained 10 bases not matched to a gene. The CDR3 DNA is TGTGCCAGCTCCCTCGGGAGGGGGCTCGCTGAAGCTTTCTTT. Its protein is CASSLGRGLAEAFF.

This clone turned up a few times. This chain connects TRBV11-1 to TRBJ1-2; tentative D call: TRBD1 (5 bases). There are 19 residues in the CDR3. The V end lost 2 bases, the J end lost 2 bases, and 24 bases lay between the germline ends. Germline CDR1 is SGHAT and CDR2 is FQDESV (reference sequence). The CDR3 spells CASSLKWGGSKSENYGYTF. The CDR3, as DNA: TGTGCCAGCAGCTTAAAGTGGGGGGGTAGCAAGTCCGAAAACTATGGCTACACCTTC. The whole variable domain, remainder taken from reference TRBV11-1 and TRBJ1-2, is EAEVAQSPRYKITEKSQAVAFWCDPISGHATLYWYRQILGQGPELLVQFQDESVVDDSQLPKDRFSAERLKGVDSTLKIQPAELGDSAMYLCASSLKWGGSKSENYGYTFGSGTRLTVV.

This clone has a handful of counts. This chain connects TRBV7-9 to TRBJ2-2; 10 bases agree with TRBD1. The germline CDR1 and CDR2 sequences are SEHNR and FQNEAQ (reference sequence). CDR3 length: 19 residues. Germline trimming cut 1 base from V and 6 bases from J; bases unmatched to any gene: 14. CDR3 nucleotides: TGTGCCAGCAGCTTAGAGGGGGGACAGGGGCGACTCGGCGCCGGGGAGCTGTTTTTT. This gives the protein CASSLEGGQGRLGAGELFF.

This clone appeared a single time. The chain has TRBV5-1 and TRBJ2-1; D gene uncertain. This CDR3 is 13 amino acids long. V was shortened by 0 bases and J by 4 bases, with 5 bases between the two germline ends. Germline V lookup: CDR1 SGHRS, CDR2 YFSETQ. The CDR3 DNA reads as TGCGCCAGCAGCTTGGTGCCTTACAATGAGCAGTTCTTC. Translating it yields CASSLVPYNEQFF.

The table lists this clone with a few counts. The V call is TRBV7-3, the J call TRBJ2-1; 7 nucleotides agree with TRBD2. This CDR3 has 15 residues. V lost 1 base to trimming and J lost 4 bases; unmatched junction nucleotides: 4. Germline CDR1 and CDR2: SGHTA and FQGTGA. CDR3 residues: CASSLNGGSYNEQFF. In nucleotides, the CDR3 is TGTGCCAGCAGCTTAAACGGGGGGTCGTACAATGAGCAGTTCTTC.

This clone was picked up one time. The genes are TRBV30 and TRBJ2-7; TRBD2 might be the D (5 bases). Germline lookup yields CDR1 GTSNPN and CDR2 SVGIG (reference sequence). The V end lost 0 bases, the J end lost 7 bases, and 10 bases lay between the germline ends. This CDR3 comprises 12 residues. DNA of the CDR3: TGTGCCTGGAGTGTAGTTCGGGGAGAGCAGTACTTC. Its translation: CAWSVVRGEQYF. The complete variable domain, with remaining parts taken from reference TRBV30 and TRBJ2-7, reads SQTIHQWPATLVQPVGSPLSLECTVEGTSNPNLYWYRQAAGRGLQLLFYSVGIGQISSEVPQNLSASRPQDRQFILSSKKLLLSDSGFYLCAWSVVRGEQYFGPGTRLTVT.

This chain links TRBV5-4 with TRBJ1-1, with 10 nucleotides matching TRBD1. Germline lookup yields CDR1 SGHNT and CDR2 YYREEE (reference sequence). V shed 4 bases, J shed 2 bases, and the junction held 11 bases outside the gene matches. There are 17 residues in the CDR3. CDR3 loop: CASSGGFDRGHNTEAFF. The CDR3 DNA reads TGTGCCAGCAGCGGTGGATTTGACAGGGGGCACAACACTGAAGCTTTCTTT.